Detailed here is one T cell receptor (beta chain). Its binding antigen is unknown. No much larger clonotype is one base removed from it; base qualities were not supplied. One collaborating source in Seattle enrolled patients during active infection and followed them longitudinally through the course of disease. Whole blood was collected in K2EDTA tubes by collaborating institutions according to the institutions' own protocols. For TCRbeta analysis, collaborator samples were shipped as frozen whole blood, as isolated PBMCs, or as DNA extracted from either sample type. TCRbeta CDR3 regions were amplified from genomic DNA by means of the immunoSEQ Assay, a bias-controlled multiplex PCR. The paper's data handling went like this. The number of nucleated cells in each sample was estimated from the amplification of reference gene primers within the assay. To quantify the absolute abundance of each unique TCRbeta CDR3 rearrangement, sequence reads were collapsed and filtered. Productive Simpson clonality was computed per sample as the square root of Simpson's diversity index over productive rearrangements. The table comes from immuneACCESS by way of TCRdb, which keeps in-frame sequences with V and J called. Part of the clones is missing from these tables; in studies checked, under half for an unresolved V gene and the rest for unknown reasons. The V and J calls and clone size are taken from that table; D and trimming were inferred from the DNA. For this sample there are 150,000 to 200,000 clones; roughly four fifths appear just once. The top ten hold 12% of the sample.

From V the trimming removes 6 bases and from J it removes 3 bases, while the gene matches leave 10 bases of the junction unaccounted for. The CDR3 covers 16 residues, taking in both the cysteine and the phenylalanine. Kept here is only the CDR3 DNA, which spans 48 bases and is read in frame from base 1. Taken from the germline V gene, the CDR1 and CDR2 loops are SGHTA and FQGNSA. The sample belongs to a study of blood T cell repertoires in COVID-19 (dated by TCRdb to about 2020). Regarding the study in general: The collaborator samples originated in the United States, Italy and Spain and spanned the acute and convalescent phases of COVID-19. Deeply sampled blood TCRbeta repertoires from subjects exposed to, actively infected with, or recovered from COVID-19 were included in the dataset. The prospective study material was composed of cDNA or gDNA derived from T cells, B-cell-depleted T cells, or PBMCs. Nearly every sample came with metadata listing a de-identified subject ID, COVID-19 status, age in years and sex. The samples were drawn from two sources: the first 160 participants of the ongoing ImmuneRACE study, and 950 to 1,500 subjects contributed by 6 global collaborators. Where available, HLA class I and class II types were taken from metadata supplied by the sample provider and were not determined by assay-based typing. The repertoires were released in a freely available public database intended as a resource for research on the immune response to SARS-CoV-2. Broad study findings and their caveats: The quantity of clinical and demographic metadata differed by source and by participant and was supplied without curation.

Recombination connected TRBV7-2 to TRBJ2-3; 9 bases in the junction line up with TRBD2. This receptor was obtained from a woman of 80 years or more with COVID-19, enrolled during active disease. Sequencing was carried out using peripheral blood. The CDR3 region reads CASSTDSGRWTDTQYF. The DNA sequence is TGTGCCAGCAGTACTGATAGCGGGAGATGGACAGATACGCAGTATTTT.